This T cell receptor beta chain is from a study of PD-L1 blockade in urothelial cancer. Whole-study context: In 2014 therapy began: atezolizumab 1,200 mg intravenously every 3 weeks. Blood gave a median about 140,000 T cells.

Time point in this sample: pretreatment peripheral blood. The patients had locally advanced or metastatic urothelial carcinoma. Profiled with immunoSEQ multiplex PCR; TCRdb holds only in-frame clones, not every one. The table has about 81,000 clones, around four fifths seen once. This CDR3 is 14 amino acids long. Germline-derived CDR1 and CDR2 are SGHRS and YFSETQ. The ends were cut back, 2 bases at V and 5 bases at J, with 12 bases in the middle. The chain employs TRBV5-1 and TRBJ2-3; no firm D call. This material consisted of PBMCs, taken around atezolizumab (anti-PD-L1) treatment. This TCR was sampled from a man aged 35-49 years with urothelial cancer. The CDR3 coding sequence is TGCGCCAGCAGCTTATCGCGGCTTATAGATACGCAGTATTTT. This codes for CASSLSRLIDTQYF.